The rows below give T cell receptor beta chains drawn from one sample of a study of neurological immune-mediated disorders. TCRdb independently ran MiXCR on the 5' RACE reads; one entry per CDR3 protein. This table has roughly 52,000 distinct CDR3 sequences, less than 6% appearing once. Sequencing was performed on CD4+ T cells from blood. The receptors originated from a woman under 30 with multiple sclerosis. The CDR3 runs from the conserved cysteine through the conserved F or W. D genes are given only for firm matches. Sizes are listed as once, few, many or a size class.

clone_size	v_call	j_call	d_call	cdr3_nt	cdr3_aa
many	TRBV3-1	TRBJ2-1	.	TGTGCCAGCAGCCAAGAGACAGGCCCGCGATTAAATCAGTTCTTC	CASSQETGPRLNQFF
many	TRBV7-3	TRBJ1-6	.	TGTGCCAGCAGCTGGGATGGGGATTCACCCCTCCACTTT	CASSWDGDSPLHF
many	TRBV18	TRBJ2-3	.	TGTGCCAGCTCGAGGGATACAGATACGCAGTATTTT	CASSRDTDTQYF
many	TRBV20-1	TRBJ1-2	.	TGCAGTGCTAGATCCGAACCAGGGGCGAGGGGCTACACCTTC	CSARSEPGARGYTF
many	TRBV14	TRBJ2-1	.	TGTGCCAGCAGCCCGACAACCAGTGAGCAGTTCTTC	CASSPTTSEQFF
many	TRBV20-1	TRBJ2-5	TRBD2	TGCAGTGCTCAAAGCGGGGGAAAGACCCAGTACTTC	CSAQSGGKTQYF
many	TRBV20-1	TRBJ2-5	.	TGCAGTGCTCTCCGGGAAAAAGGGGAGACCCAGTACTTC	CSALREKGETQYF
many	TRBV20-1	TRBJ2-1	.	TGCAGTGCTATTAGAAGGGGACTGTACAATGAGCAGTTCTTC	CSAIRRGLYNEQFF
many	TRBV6-5	TRBJ2-7	.	TGTGCCAGGACGTTCCCCTCTGTGGCGGCCTACGAGCAGTACTTC	CARTFPSVAAYEQYF
few	TRBV5-1	TRBJ2-3	.	TGCGCCAGCAGACAGGGCACAGATACGCAGTATTTT	CASRQGTDTQYF
few	TRBV3-1	TRBJ2-6	TRBD2	TGTGCCAGCAGCCAACGATTAAGACTAGCGGGGGGCTCTGGGGCCAACGTCCTGACTTTC	CASSQRLRLAGGSGANVLTF
many	TRBV11-2	TRBJ2-2	TRBD1	TGTGCCAGCAGCTACCGACAGGGGGCAATGAACACCGGGGAGCTGTTTTTT	CASSYRQGAMNTGELFF
many	TRBV12-3/TRBV12-4	TRBJ1-5	.	TGTGCCAGCAGTCGCGGGAAGGAGCCCCAGCATTTT	CASSRGKEPQHF
many	TRBV7-3	TRBJ2-3	TRBD2	TGTGCCAGCAGCTTCCTAGCGGGGGGGCGGACAGATACGCAGTATTTT	CASSFLAGGRTDTQYF
many	TRBV14	TRBJ1-6	.	TGTGCCAGCAGCCACGTGGTGGACTCGAGCTCCTATAATTCACCCCTCCACTTT	CASSHVVDSSSYNSPLHF
many	TRBV7-8	TRBJ2-1	.	TGTGCCAGCAGCTTAGTTCGACCGTTGATACTCTACAATGAGCAGTTCTTC	CASSLVRPLILYNEQFF
many	TRBV20-1	TRBJ2-3	.	TGCAGTGCTAGAGTCAGCGGGAGCACAGATACGCAGTATTTT	CSARVSGSTDTQYF